Below, 7 T cell receptor beta chains from the same sample are listed, as sequenced in a study of cytomegalovirus exposure and HLA in healthy donors. Primers: 60 Vbeta forward and 13 Jbeta reverse. Assay used: immunoSEQ multiplex PCR; TCRdb lists only in-frame clones, some missing. Of about 130,000 clones in the sample, around three quarters were seen once. Material: PBMCs. All receptors come from a woman in her forties or fifties in good health and CMV-seronegative.

This clone showed up just once. The chain joins TRBV6-5 to TRBJ1-5; D might be TRBD1 (6 bases). The CDR3 has 15 residues. Germline V lookup: CDR1 MNHEY, CDR2 SVGAGI. V was cut by 5 bases and J by 0 bases, with 11 bases left in between. Written as DNA, the CDR3 is TGTGCCAGCAGTGGGGGCATATATAGCAATCAGCCCCAGCATTTT. Its protein is CASSGGIYSNQPQHF.

The chain links TRBV18 to TRBJ1-4; 7 nucleotides line up with TRBD1. CDR1 KGHSH and CDR2 LQKENI come from the germline V gene. This CDR3 contains 15 residues. Unmatched junction bases numbered 8, after V lost 3 bases and J lost 7 bases. CDR3 DNA sequence: TGTGCCAGCTCACCCCCGGGACAGTTCGGTGAAAAACTGTTTTTT. Amino acids: CASSPPGQFGEKLFF.

The DNA of the CDR3 is TGTGCCAGCTCATTGGGCCATGGCTACACCTTC. As protein: CASSLGHGYTF. The chain employs TRBV18 and TRBJ1-2; no clear D. V was shortened by 5 bases and J by 6 bases, with 7 bases between the two germline ends. In germline, CDR1 is KGHSH, CDR2 LQKENI. The CDR3 runs 11 residues. The full variable domain, completed using reference TRBV18 and TRBJ1-2, is NAGVMQNPRHLVRRRGQEARLRCSPMKGHSHVYWYRQLPEEGLKFMVYLQKENIIDESGMPKERFSAEFPKEGPSILRIQQVVRGDSAAYFCASSLGHGYTFGSGTRLTVV.

V is TRBV7-6 and J is TRBJ1-4; TRBD1 matches 10 bases. J lost 5 bases, V lost 5 bases, and 5 bases had no gene match. This CDR3 is built from 15 residues. Germline CDR1 reads SGHVS; CDR2 reads FNYEAQ. The CDR3 DNA is TGTGCCAGCAGCACCTCGGGACAGGGGAATGAAAAACTGTTTTTT. Protein product: CASSTSGQGNEKLFF.

V gene TRBV9 combines with J gene TRBJ1-4; the D is unclear. Trimming pared 4 bases from V and 7 bases from J, leaving 17 bases between. Per the germline V gene, CDR1 is SGDLS and CDR2 is YYNGEE. There are 15 residues in the CDR3. CDR3 DNA: TGTGCCAGCAGCATTAGCTCGGGTCGGGGTGAAAAACTGTTTTTT. As protein: CASSISSGRGEKLFF.

The V call is TRBV4-2, the J call TRBJ2-6; 10 positions agree with TRBD1. Germline CDR1 reads LGHNA; CDR2 reads YNFKEQ. This CDR3 contains 18 residues. V lost 0 bases, J lost 2 bases, and 4 bases stayed unmatched. CDR3 nucleotides: TGTGCCAGCAGCCAAGACCCAGGGACAGGGGCTGGGGCCAACGTCCTGACTTTC. Its protein is CASSQDPGTGAGANVLTF.

The chain links TRBV7-2 to TRBJ2-3; D possibly corresponds to TRBD2 (5 bases). Germline V lookup: CDR1 SGHTA, CDR2 FQGNSA. V lost 5 bases to trimming and J lost 2 bases, with 11 bases between them. The CDR3 has 14 residues. CDR3 in amino acids: CASSPGLDTDTQYF. The CDR3 coding sequence is TGTGCCAGCAGCCCCGGACTGGACACAGATACGCAGTATTTT.